These 6 T cell receptor beta chains were all obtained from the same sample, sequenced in a study of cytomegalovirus exposure and HLA in healthy donors. PCR amplification relied on 60 Vbeta primers (plus 13 Jbeta primers). The protocol was immunoSEQ multiplex PCR, while the TCRdb copy is restricted to in-frame clones and leaves out a portion. The sample records 95,000 to 150,000 clones, roughly 80% being singletons. Sequencing used PBMCs. These receptors were collected from a female donor in good health and CMV-seropositive.

The rearrangement joins TRBV7-9 to TRBJ1-4, with D unresolved. The ends were cut back, 0 bases at V and 4 bases at J, with 9 bases in the middle. CDR3 length: 15 residues. Germline V gives CDR1 SEHNR, CDR2 FQNEAQ (reference sequence). The CDR3 DNA is TGTGCCAGCAGCTTAGCTCGGAGCCGTAATGAAAAACTGTTTTTT. Amino acid sequence: CASSLARSRNEKLFF.

This clone has more than one count but fewer than ten. V usage is TRBV28 and J usage is TRBJ1-5; 9 bases line up with TRBD1. Germline CDR1 MDHEN, CDR2 SYDVKM. This CDR3 region has 15 residues. V was clipped by 6 bases and J by 6 bases; unmatched bases: 9. The CDR3 is CASSNQQGAVQPQHF. The CDR3 DNA sequence: TGTGCCAGCAGCAACCAACAGGGGGCCGTTCAGCCCCAGCATTTT.

This clone was detected a few times. This chain connects TRBV18 to TRBJ1-2; TRBD1 aligns across 9 bases. The length of the CDR3 is 14 residues. Germline CDR1 reads KGHSH; CDR2 reads LQKENI. The trim removed 2 bases at V and 4 bases at J, leaving 2 bases unmatched. CDR3 nucleotides: TGTGCCAGCTCACCAGGGACAGGGCCCTATGGCTACACCTTC. Translating gives CASSPGTGPYGYTF.

The chain has TRBV6-1 and TRBJ1-4, with TRBD1 matching 11 bases. Germline values: CDR1 MNHNS, CDR2 SASEGT. The CDR3 has 18 residues. With 3 bases clipped from V and 0 bases from J, the junction kept 6 bases outside the gene matches. CDR3 bases: TGTGCCAGCAGTGAGAGGGACAGGGGGTGGACAACTAATGAAAAACTGTTTTTT. It is translated as CASSERDRGWTTNEKLFF.

This clone was seen a single time. The chain recombines TRBV18 with TRBJ2-7; tentatively, D is TRBD1 (5 bases). The ends were cut back, 2 bases at V and 5 bases at J, with 13 bases in the middle. This CDR3 spans 14 amino acids. CDR1 is KGHSH and CDR2 is LQKENI in the germline V gene. The CDR3 DNA sequence: TGTGCCAGCTCACCAACAGGAACGTTCGACGAGCAGTACTTC. Its protein is CASSPTGTFDEQYF.

This clone was found a few times. The chain has TRBV5-1 and TRBJ2-5; tentatively, D is TRBD2 (6 bases). Trimming shortened V by 2 bases and J by 5 bases, and 10 bases separated the two germline ends. The length of the CDR3 is 13 residues. The germline V gene has CDR1 SGHRS and CDR2 YFSETQ. For the CDR3, the DNA is TGCGCCAGCAGCTTCGGGAGAGGGGAGACCCAGTACTTC. This codes for CASSFGRGETQYF.